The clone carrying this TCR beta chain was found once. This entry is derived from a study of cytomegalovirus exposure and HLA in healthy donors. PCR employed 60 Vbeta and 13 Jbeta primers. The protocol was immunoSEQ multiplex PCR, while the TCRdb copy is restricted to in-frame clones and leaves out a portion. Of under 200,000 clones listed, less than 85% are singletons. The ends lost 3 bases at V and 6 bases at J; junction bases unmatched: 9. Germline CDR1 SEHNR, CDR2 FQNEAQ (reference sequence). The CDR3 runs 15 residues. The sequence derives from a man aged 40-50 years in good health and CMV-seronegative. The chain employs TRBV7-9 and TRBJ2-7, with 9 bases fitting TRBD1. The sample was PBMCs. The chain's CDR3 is CASSFSRDRVSEQYF. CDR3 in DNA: TGTGCCAGCAGCTTTAGTAGGGACAGGGTCTCCGAGCAGTACTTC.